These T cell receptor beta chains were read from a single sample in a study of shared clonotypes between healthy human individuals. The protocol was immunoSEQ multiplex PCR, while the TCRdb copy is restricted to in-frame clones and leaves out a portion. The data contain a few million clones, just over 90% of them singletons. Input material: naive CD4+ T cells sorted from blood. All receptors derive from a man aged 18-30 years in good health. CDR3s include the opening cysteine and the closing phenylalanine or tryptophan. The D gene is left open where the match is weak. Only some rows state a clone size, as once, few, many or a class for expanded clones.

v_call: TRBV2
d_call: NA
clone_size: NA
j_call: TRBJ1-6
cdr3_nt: TGTGCCAGCAGTGACGAAAGTACCTATAATTCACCCCTCCACTTT
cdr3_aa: CASSDESTYNSPLHF

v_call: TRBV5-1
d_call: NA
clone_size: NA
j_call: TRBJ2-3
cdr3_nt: TGCGCCAGCAGCCCTGGACGGACCAGCACAGATACGCAGTATTTT
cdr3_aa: CASSPGRTSTDTQYF

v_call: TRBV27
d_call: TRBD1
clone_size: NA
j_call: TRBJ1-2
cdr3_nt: TGTGCCAGCAGTTTCCGGGACAGGGCTTATGGCTACACCTTC
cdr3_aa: CASSFRDRAYGYTF

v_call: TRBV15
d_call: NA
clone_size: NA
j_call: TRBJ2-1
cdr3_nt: TGTGCCACCAGGGACACAGCGGGCAGCTCCTACAATGAGCAGTTCTTC
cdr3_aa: CATRDTAGSSYNEQFF

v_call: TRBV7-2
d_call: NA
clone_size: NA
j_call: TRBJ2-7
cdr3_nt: TGTGCCAGCAGCTCGGGGCCTAAGCACTACTTC
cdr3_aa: CASSSGPKHYF

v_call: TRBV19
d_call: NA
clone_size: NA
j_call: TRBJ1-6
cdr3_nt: TGTGCCAGTAGTAGTGAGAGCTCCTATAATTCACCCCTCCACTTT
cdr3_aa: CASSSESSYNSPLHF

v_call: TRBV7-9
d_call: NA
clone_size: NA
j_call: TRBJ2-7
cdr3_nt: TGTGCCAGCAGCCCCTCAGGGTACGGCGAGCAGTACTTC
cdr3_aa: CASSPSGYGEQYF

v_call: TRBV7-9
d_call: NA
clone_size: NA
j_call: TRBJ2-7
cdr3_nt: TGTGCCAGCAGCAGGATTGATTACGAGCAGTACTTC
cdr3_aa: CASSRIDYEQYF

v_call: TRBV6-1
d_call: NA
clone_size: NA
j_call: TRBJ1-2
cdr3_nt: TGTGCCAGCAGTAGGGGTAACTATGGCTACACCTTC
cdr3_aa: CASSRGNYGYTF

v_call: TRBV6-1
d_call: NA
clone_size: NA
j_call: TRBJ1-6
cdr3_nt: TGTGCCAGCAGTGAATTATGGGGCCCCTCTAATTCACCCCTCCACTTT
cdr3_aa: CASSELWGPSNSPLHF

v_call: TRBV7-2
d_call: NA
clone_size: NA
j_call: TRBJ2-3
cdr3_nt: TGTGCCAGCAGCTCAAGACCCAACACAGATACGCAGTATTTT
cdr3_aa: CASSSRPNTDTQYF

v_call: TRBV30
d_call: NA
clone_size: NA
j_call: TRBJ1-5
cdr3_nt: TGTGCCTGGAGTCGGGGAAACAATCAGCCCCAGCATTTT
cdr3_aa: CAWSRGNNQPQHF

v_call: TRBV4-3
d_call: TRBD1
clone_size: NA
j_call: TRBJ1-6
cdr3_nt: TGCGCCAGCAGCCAACAGGGGGATTCACCCCTCCACTTT
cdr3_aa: CASSQQGDSPLHF

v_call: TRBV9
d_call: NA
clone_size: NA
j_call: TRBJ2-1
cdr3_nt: TGTGCCAGCAGCGTAAGAGGCGAATCGGATGAGCAGTTCTTC
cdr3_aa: CASSVRGESDEQFF

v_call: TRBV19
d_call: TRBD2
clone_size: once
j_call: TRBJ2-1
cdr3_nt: TGTGCCAGTAGTATTCCGAGGTCACTAGCGGGCTACAATGAGCAGTTCTTC
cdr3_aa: CASSIPRSLAGYNEQFF

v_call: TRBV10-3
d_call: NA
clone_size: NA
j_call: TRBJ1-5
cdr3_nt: TGTGCCACCAAGGAGGAACAGGGCCTCGGTGGGCCCCAGCATTTT
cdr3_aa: CATKEEQGLGGPQHF

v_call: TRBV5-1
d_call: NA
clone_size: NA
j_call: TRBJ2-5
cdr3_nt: TGCGCCAGCAGTCGAGGACAAGAGACCCAGTACTTC
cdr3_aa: CASSRGQETQYF

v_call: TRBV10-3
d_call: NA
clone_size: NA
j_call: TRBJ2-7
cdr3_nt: TGTGCCATCAGTCTTCGGGAGAGCTCCTACGAGCAGTACTTC
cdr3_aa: CAISLRESSYEQYF

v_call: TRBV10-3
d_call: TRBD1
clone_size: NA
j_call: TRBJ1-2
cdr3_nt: TGTGCCATCAGTGCGGGACAGAAGCTGAACTATGGCTACACCTTC
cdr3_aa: CAISAGQKLNYGYTF

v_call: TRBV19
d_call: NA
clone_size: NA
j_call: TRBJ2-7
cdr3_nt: TGTGCCAGTAGTATTGGACGGACAAGCGACGAGCAGTACTTC
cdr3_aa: CASSIGRTSDEQYF

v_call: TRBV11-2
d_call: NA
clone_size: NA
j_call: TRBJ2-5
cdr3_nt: TGTGCCAGCAGCTTAGGCTCCCAGACAGGTGAAAAGACCCAGTACTTC
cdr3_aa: CASSLGSQTGEKTQYF

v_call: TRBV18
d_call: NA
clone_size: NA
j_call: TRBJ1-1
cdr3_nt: TGTGCCAGCTCAGGACGGAACACTGAAGCTTTCTTT
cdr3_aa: CASSGRNTEAFF

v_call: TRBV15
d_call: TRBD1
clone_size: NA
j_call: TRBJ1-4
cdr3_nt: TGTGCCACCACCCGTTTACAGGGGTTCGCTGAAAAACTGTTTTTT
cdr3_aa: CATTRLQGFAEKLFF